This T cell receptor beta chain was observed in a study of cytomegalovirus exposure and HLA in healthy donors (dated by TCRdb to about 2017). Concerning the study at large: According to an earlier analysis of a few hundred of the donors, some 180 million T cells yielded some 120 million unique TCR beta sequences and about 300 Gb of sequence data. About 320 gigabases of sequencing data and 70 million to 100 million unique TCR sequences were included in an early release covering around 600 HLA-typed donors. Among the roughly 400 genotyped donors, approximately 82% belonged to the genetic ancestry cluster associated with self-reported Caucasian donors. The study aimed to test whether signatures of past pathogen exposure could be identified by cataloging public T cell receptors. The T cell repertoires of several hundred subjects were profiled by immunosequencing and related to cytomegalovirus serostatus. Along with the roughly 670-subject first cohort, a separate validation cohort of around 110 different subjects was used. High-throughput TCR immunosequencing, statistical association of individual TCRs with disease status, and machine learning were combined to predict cytomegalovirus infection status. To study patterns of TCR occurrence, a later analysis re-analyzed previously published TCR beta repertoires from 600 to 750 donors and added high-resolution HLA genotyping. Rather than drawing on any new phenotypic data, the later analysis identified candidate immune exposures from TCR beta sequences and the way those sequences occurred across donors. An earlier analysis of roughly 580 of the donors used high-throughput TCR beta sequencing to judge whether each TCR beta V gene segment behaved as functional or pseudogenic. Donor age, sex, ethnicity and CMV serostatus were collected together with the repertoire data. A later genetic analysis took genome-wide SNP genotypes for about 55% of the roughly 670 donors and used that subset as a discovery cohort. Every discovery cohort repertoire had been produced on one sequencing platform. HLA typing included class I and class II loci at four-digit resolution. The number of donors typed differed by locus, with roughly 629-640 for A, B, C, DRB1 and DQB1, over 500 for DQA1, 606 for DPA1, and over 400 for DPB1. A handful of DR-DQ haplotypes were handled as single units for association and clustering because linkage in the cohort was strong. On average, about 240,000 unique TCR beta nucleotide sequences were sequenced per donor among fewer than 500 genotyped donors of the cohort, with 15% to 20% of those sequences being non-productive. General study outcomes and caveats: Some IMGT-functional V segments, including TRBV6-2 and TRBV6-3, could not be told apart with the 87-base-pair reads, so those segments were excluded. Compared with equally common non-associated chains, HLA-associated TCR beta chains in a later analysis were more clonally expanded and had lower generation probabilities. A further reported finding was that TCR beta sequences accurately predicted the HLA-A and HLA-B alleles for most subjects in the first cohort. Most TCR sequences were observed very rarely across donors, whereas some public TCRs were present in many individuals. Cytomegalovirus status was reported to be diagnosed by the classifier with high specificity and sensitivity in both the original and validation cohorts. A later analysis reported that several top co-occurrence clusters appeared linked to parvovirus B19, influenza, CMV and Epstein-Barr virus. In an earlier analysis of a few hundred of the donors, most TCR beta V segments were observed in productive rearrangements about 87% or about 30% of the time, broadly matching IMGT annotations. In a later genetic analysis, fewer N-insertions in productive TCRs were reported among donors in an Asian-associated ancestry cluster than the roughly 640-donor mean. A later analysis found that TCR association rates varied across HLA loci, with DRB1 alleles showing the most associated TCRs and HLA-C alleles the fewest. A few of the identified cytomegalovirus-associated TCR beta chains were confirmed in vitro to be specific for cytomegalovirus antigens. CMV serostatus was the only immune exposure information available for the cohort. Linkage disequilibrium might explain the correlated functional status among segregating V segments, but an unknown experimental factor could not be excluded. Seventeen rarely observed V segments, including chromosome 9 orphons, were excluded from the earlier analysis of a few hundred of the donors because counts were too low. The cohort was sequenced for TCR beta chains only, and without alpha or paired-chain data the features that could be detected were limited. V-gene and J-gene trimming of TCR beta chains was associated with a missense DCLRE1C variant in a later genetic analysis, and the association was replicated in an independent cohort. At a false discovery rate of 0.05, a later analysis linked around 17,000 TCR beta sequences to specific HLA alleles. The study listed 150 to 200 TCR beta chains as associated with cytomegalovirus. In a later analysis, most CMV-associated TCR beta chains were found to appear HLA-restricted, with HLA associations seemingly driven largely by CMV exposure. The authors suggested that the approach could potentially be extended to other disease states and immunological phenotypes. A cluster of highly shared sequence variants was judged likely to be a technical artifact of the sequencing pipeline. HLA typing was unavailable for some donors at each locus, so association tests used only the typed subset. Assigning TCR associations to individual alleles was difficult when HLA alleles, especially DR and DQ, strongly co-occurred. Presence/absence analyses assumed roughly uniform sequencing depth across donors, an assumption that may not hold.

Of note for this clone: The antigen this receptor binds is unknown. It has no much larger one-base neighbor in the sample; base qualities were not kept.

The cohort was made up of roughly 670 healthy bone marrow donors. At the time of sampling, all cohort members were nominally healthy, though unrecorded immune exposures were likely present. The donor tested CMV seronegative and was one of the 352 seronegative cohort members. Each donor provided a peripheral blood sample, and peripheral blood mononuclear cells were used for TCR beta sequencing. Genomic DNA was extracted from the blood cell samples with the Qiagen DNeasy Blood Extraction Kit. The CDR3 spans 14 residues, from the cysteine through the phenylalanine. Only the CDR3 part of the read is kept: 42 bases, read in frame from the first base. Trimming at the junction amounts to 0 bases on V and 6 bases on J, and the germline ends lie 11 bases apart. The germline V gene (reference sequence) gives CDR1 as LNHNV and CDR2 as YYDKDF. Libraries were built with the immunoSEQ multiplex PCR assay. For the multiplex PCR, a mixture combining 60 forward primers for TCR Vbeta segments and 13 reverse primers for TCR Jbeta segments was used. Amplification of the CDR3 region of rearranged TCR beta genes was performed with a multiplex PCR assay on genomic DNA. Amplified TCR beta libraries were sequenced as 87-base-pair reads on the Illumina HiSeq System. Processing in the source paper ran as follows. Across the 700 or so repertoires, a later analysis counted some 80 million unique TCR beta chains, approximately 12 million of which were shared by at least two donors. Raw reads were error-corrected and collapsed into unique sequences with a nearest-neighbor algorithm that merged closely related sequences to remove PCR and sequencing errors. To assign V, D and J gene segments, CDR3 sequences were aligned to IMGT reference sequences. For a sequence to be retained, a match of at least six nucleotides to both a V gene segment and a J gene segment was required. Rearrangements were classified as productive when the CDR3 lacked stop codons and remained in frame with V and J, and all other rearrangements were classified as non-productive. Following IMGT convention, CDR3 was defined as the stretch from the second conserved V-encoded cysteine to the conserved J-encoded phenylalanine. Sequences without an unambiguous match to a single V gene segment were excluded from the earlier analysis of 500 to 700 of the donors. An earlier analysis of 500 to 700 of the donors classified V segments as functional when productive rearrangements were above 56.7% and as segregating when the standard deviation between donors was above 5%. A statistical classification framework was built to diagnose cytomegalovirus status from the catalog of TCR beta chain sequences. In a later analysis, TCR nucleotide sequences were compared against IMGT/GENE-DB human TR gene sequences so that V and J genes could be assigned. In a later analysis, CDR3 sequences and most-parsimonious VDJ recombination scenarios were assigned using the TCRdist pipeline. In a later analysis, every TCR beta chain was defined by the combination of its CDR3 amino acid sequence and its V-gene family, and reads without a unique V-gene family were dropped. To address suspected cross-contamination and a sequencing artifact, a later analysis removed a few hundred highly shared, low-generation-probability nucleotide sequences. In a later analysis, a clonal expansion index for each public chain was calculated from normalized within-repertoire ranks of inferred template counts. In a later analysis, generation probabilities were computed using a VDJ recombination model fitted to out-of-frame rearrangements, and the results were checked against IGoR. A later analysis scored TCR-TCR, TCR-HLA and TCR-CMV co-occurrence with hypergeometric tests, applying a repertoire-size bias correction to TCR pairs. A later analysis estimated false discovery rates by permuting HLA or CMV assignments 20 times. In a later analysis, co-occurring TCRs were grouped with DBSCAN, and TCRdist sequence similarity was added when clustering was performed within HLA-allele-positive subsets. Co-occurrence clustering excluded repertoires with fewer than 30,000 or more than 120,000 public chains, plus five with anomalous nucleotide sharing. The source is immuneACCESS, and TCRdb retained only in-frame sequences with V and J called. Part of the clones is not carried over; for the studies checked, unresolved V genes explain less than half of this, and the remainder is unexplained. The V and J calls and clone size are taken from that table; D and trimming were inferred from the DNA. This sample has about 43,000 clones in its table, and around 53% of those were observed once. Of the sample, 5.5% to 7% is held by the ten largest clones.

This sequence was found in a man aged 55 to 70 in good health and CMV-seronegative. Sequencing used PBMCs. The V and J segments used are TRBV15 and TRBJ1-2, with the D gene uncertain. The nucleotide sequence reads as follows: TGTGCCACCAGCAGAGATCTTCGTATCGATGGCTACACCTTC. Its translation reads: CATSRDLRIDGYTF.